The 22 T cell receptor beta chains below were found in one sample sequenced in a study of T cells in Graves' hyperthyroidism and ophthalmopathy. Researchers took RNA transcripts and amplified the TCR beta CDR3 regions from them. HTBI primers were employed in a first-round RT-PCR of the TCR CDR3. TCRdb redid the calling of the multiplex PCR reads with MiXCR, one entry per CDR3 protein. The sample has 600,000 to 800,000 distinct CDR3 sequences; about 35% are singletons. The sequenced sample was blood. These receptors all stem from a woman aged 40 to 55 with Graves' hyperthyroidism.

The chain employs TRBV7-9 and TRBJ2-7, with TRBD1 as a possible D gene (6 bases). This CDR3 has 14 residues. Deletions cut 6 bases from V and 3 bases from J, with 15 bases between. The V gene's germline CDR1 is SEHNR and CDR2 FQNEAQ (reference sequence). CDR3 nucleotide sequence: TGTGCCAGCAGTTTAAGGCAGGGGAACTACGAGCAGTACTTC. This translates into CASSLRQGNYEQYF. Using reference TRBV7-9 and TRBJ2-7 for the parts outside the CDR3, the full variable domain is DTGVSQNPRHKITKRGQNVTFRCDPISEHNRLYWYRQTLGQGPEFLTYFQNEAQLEKSRLLSDRFSAERPKGSFSTLEIQRTEQGDSAMYLCASSLRQGNYEQYFGPGTRLTVT.

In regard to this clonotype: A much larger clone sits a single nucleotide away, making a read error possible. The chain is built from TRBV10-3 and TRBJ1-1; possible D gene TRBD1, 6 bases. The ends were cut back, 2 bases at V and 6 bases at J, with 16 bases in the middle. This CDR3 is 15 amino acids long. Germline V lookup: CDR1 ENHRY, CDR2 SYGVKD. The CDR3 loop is CAISETGRVDAEAFF. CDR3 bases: TGTGCCATCAGTGAGACAGGGAGGGTTGACGCTGAAGCTTTCTTT.

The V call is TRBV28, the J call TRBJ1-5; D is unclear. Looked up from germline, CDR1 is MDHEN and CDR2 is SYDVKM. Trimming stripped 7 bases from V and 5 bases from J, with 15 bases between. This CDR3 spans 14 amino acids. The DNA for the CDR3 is TGTGCCAGCATCGAAGTGGGTTCCTATCAGCCCCAGCATTTT. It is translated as CASIEVGSYQPQHF.

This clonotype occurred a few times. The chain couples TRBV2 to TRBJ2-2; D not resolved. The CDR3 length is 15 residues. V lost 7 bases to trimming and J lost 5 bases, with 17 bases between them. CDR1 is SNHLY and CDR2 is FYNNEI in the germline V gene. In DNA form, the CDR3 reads TGTGCCAGCAAAATATTGGCAGGACCTACCGGGGAGCTGTTTTTT. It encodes CASKILAGPTGELFF.

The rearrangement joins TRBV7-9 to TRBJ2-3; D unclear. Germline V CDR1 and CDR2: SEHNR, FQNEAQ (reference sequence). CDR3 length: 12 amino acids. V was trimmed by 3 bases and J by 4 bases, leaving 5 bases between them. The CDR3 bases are TGTGCCAGCAGCTTCATTCCAGATACGCAGTATTTT. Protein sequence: CASSFIPDTQYF.

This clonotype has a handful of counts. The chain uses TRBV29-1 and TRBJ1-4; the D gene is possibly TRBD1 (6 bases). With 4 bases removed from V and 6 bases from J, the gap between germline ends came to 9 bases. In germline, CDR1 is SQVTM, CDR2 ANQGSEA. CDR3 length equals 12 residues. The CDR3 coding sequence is TGCAGCGTTGGGAACAGGGATGAAAAACTGTTTTTT. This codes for CSVGNRDEKLFF.

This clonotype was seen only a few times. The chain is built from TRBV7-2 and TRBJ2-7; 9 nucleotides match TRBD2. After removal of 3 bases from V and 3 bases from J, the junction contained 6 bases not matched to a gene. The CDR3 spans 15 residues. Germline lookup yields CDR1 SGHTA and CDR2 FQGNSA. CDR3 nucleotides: TGTGCCAGCAGCTTTTGGGCGGGGGGGCTCTACGAGCAGTACTTC. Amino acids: CASSFWAGGLYEQYF. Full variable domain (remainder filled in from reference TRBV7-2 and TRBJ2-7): GAGVSQSPSNKVTEKGKDVELRCDPISGHTALYWYRQSLGQGLEFLIYFQGNSAPDKSGLPSDRFSAERTGGSVSTLTIQRTQQEDSAVYLCASSFWAGGLYEQYFGPGTRLTVT.

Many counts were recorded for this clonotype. The CDR3 protein is CASSLTLRAGFREKLFF. The CDR3 nucleotides are TGTGCCAGCAGCTTAACGTTAAGGGCCGGGTTTAGGGAAAAACTGTTTTTT. The chain carries TRBV7-6 and TRBJ1-4; the D is unclear. The CDR3 is 17 amino acids. Germline V gene data show CDR1 as SGHVS and CDR2 as FNYEAQ. The V gene lost 2 bases and the J gene lost 8 bases, with 21 bases spanning the gap.

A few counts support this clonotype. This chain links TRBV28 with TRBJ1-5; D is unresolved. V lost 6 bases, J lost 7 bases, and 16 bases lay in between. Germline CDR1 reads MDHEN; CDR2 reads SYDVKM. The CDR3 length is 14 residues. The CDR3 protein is CASRTPAGVQPQHF. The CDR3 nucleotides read TGTGCCAGCAGAACTCCTGCAGGAGTCCAGCCCCAGCATTTT.

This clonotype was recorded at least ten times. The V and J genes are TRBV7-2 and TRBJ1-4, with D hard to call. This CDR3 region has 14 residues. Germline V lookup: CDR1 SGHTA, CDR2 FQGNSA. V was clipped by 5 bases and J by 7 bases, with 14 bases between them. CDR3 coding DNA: TGTGCCAGCAGCGCCCGCCCAGTTACTGAAAAACTGTTTTTT. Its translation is CASSARPVTEKLFF.

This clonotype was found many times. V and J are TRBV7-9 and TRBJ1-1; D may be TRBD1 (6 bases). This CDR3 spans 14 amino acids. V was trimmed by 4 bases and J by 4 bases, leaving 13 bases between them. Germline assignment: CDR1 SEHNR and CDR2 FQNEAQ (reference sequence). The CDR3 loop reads CASSSPQGGTEAFF. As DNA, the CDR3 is TGTGCCAGCAGCTCACCACAGGGAGGCACTGAAGCTTTCTTT. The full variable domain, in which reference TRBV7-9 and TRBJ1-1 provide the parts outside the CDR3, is DTGVSQNPRHKITKRGQNVTFRCDPISEHNRLYWYRQTLGQGPEFLTYFQNEAQLEKSRLLSDRFSAERPKGSFSTLEIQRTEQGDSAMYLCASSSPQGGTEAFFGQGTRLTVV.

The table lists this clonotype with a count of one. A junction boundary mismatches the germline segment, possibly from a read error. The CDR3 loop reads CAISRDRAYGYTF. CDR3 coding DNA: TGTGCCATCAGTCGCGACAGGGCGTATGGCTACACCTTC. J is TRBJ1-2 and V is TRBV6-5, with 7 positions matching TRBD1. Germline CDR1 and CDR2: MNHEY and SVGAGI. The CDR3 spans 13 residues.

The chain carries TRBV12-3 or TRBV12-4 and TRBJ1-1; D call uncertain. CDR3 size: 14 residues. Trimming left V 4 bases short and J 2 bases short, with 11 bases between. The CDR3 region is CASSYSKLNTEAFF. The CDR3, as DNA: TGTGCCAGCAGTTATTCCAAGCTTAACACTGAAGCTTTCTTT.

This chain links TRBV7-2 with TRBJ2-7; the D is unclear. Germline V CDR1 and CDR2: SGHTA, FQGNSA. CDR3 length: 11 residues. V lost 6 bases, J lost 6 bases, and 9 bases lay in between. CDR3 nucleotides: TGTGCCAGCAGTTACTTGCGCGAGCAGTACTTC. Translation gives CASSYLREQYF.

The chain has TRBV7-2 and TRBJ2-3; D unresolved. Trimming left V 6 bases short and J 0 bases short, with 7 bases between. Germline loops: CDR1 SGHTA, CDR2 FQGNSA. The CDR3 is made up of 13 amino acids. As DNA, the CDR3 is TGTGCCAGCAGGGGCCCTAGCACAGATACGCAGTATTTT. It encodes CASRGPSTDTQYF. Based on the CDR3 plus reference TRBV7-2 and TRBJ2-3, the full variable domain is GAGVSQSPSNKVTEKGKDVELRCDPISGHTALYWYRQSLGQGLEFLIYFQGNSAPDKSGLPSDRFSAERTGGSVSTLTIQRTQQEDSAVYLCASRGPSTDTQYFGPGTRLTVL.

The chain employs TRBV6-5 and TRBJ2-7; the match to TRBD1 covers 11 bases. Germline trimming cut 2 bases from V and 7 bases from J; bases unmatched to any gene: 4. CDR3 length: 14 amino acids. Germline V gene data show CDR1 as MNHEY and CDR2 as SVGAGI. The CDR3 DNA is TGTGCCAGCAGTTACGGGACAGGGGGTTGGGAGCAGTACTTC. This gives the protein CASSYGTGGWEQYF.

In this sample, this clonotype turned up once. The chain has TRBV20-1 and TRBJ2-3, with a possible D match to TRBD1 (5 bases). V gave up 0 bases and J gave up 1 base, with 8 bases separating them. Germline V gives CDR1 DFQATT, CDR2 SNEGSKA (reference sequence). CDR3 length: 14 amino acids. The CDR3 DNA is TGCAGTGCTAGAGACAGGGTGGGCACAGATACGCAGTATTTT. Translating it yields CSARDRVGTDTQYF.

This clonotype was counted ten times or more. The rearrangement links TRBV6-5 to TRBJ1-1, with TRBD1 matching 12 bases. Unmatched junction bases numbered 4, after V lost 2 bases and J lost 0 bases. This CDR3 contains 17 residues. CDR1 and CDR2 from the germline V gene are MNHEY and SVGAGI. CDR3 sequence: CASSYGTGGLMNTEAFF. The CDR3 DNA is TGTGCCAGCAGTTACGGGACAGGGGGCCTCATGAACACTGAAGCTTTCTTT.

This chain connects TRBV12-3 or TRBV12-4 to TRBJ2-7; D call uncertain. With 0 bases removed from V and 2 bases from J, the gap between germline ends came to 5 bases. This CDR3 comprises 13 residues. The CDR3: CASSLARAYEQYF. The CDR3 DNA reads TGTGCCAGCAGTTTAGCTCGGGCCTACGAGCAGTACTTC.

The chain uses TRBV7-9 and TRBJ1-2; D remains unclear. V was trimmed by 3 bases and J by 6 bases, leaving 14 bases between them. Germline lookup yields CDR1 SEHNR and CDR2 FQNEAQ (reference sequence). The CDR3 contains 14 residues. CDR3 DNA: TGTGCCAGCAGCTTTTCCCTCGGACGGGATGGCTACACCTTC. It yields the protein CASSFSLGRDGYTF.

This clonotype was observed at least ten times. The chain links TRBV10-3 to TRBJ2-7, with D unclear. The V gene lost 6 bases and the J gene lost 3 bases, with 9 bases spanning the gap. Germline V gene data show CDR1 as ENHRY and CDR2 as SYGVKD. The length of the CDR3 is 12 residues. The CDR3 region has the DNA TGTGCCATCAGGGGGTTAAACTACGAGCAGTACTTC. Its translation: CAIRGLNYEQYF.

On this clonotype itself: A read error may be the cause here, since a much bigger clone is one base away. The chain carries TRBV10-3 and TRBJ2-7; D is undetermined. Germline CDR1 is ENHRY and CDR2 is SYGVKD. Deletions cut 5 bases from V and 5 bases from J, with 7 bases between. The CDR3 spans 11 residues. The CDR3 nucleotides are TGTGCCATCAGTCCCCTTCACGAGCAGTACTTC. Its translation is CAISPLHEQYF.